A single TCR beta chain is shown here with its context. Its cognate antigen is unknown. Sample barcodes and UMIs were carried by the TCR alpha and TCR beta cDNA libraries that 5'RACE generated with constant-segment primers. TCRdb reprocessed the 5' RACE reads via MiXCR and lists one record per CDR3 protein. The sample contains roughly 200,000 distinct CDR3 sequences, approximately 20% of which appear only once. The data are from a study of T-cell memory formation after mild COVID-19. Study summary: Clustering of TCRs was largely donor specific.

Study-level results: Confirmation was lacking for SARS-CoV-2 specificity of second-wave clones that peaked on day 37. Largely, contracting CD4+ clones fell within CM and EM, and contracting CD8+ clones within EMRA.

The CDR3 loop spans 13 amino acids. The germline V gene encodes CDR1 MRHNA and CDR2 SNTAGT. The ends were cut back, 3 bases at V and 5 bases at J, with 7 bases in the middle. This sequence originates from an adult woman who had mild COVID-19 (a few samples of this study predate the infection). Cell type and time point are not known. The sample was PBMCs or a T cell subset sorted from them (not recorded which). The rearrangement uses TRBV6-4 and TRBJ2-2, with D perhaps TRBD1 (6 bases). DNA for the CDR3: TGTGCCAGCAGTGATCAGGGGACCGGGGAGCTGTTTTTT. Translated, it gives CASSDQGTGELFF.